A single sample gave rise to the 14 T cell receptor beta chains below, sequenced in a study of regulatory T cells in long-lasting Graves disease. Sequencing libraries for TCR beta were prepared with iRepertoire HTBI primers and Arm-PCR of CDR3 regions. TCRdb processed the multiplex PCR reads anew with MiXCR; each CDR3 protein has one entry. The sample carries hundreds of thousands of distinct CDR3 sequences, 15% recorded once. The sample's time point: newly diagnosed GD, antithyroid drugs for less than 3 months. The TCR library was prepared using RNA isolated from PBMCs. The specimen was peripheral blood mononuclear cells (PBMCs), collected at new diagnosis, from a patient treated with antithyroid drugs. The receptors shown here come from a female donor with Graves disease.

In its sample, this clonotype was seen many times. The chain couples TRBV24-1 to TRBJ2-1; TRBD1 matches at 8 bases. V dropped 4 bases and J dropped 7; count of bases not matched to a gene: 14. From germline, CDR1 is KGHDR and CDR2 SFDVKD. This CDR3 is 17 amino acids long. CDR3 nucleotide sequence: TGTGCCACCAGTGACCTCGGAGGCGGACAGGGTTTTAATGAGCAGTTCTTC. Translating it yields CATSDLGGGQGFNEQFF.

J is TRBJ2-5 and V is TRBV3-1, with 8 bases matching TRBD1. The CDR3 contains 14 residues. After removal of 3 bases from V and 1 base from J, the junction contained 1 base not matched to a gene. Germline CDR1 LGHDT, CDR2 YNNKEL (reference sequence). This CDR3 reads CASSHDRGQETQYF. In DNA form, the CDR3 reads TGTGCCAGCAGCCACGACAGGGGCCAAGAGACCCAGTACTTC.

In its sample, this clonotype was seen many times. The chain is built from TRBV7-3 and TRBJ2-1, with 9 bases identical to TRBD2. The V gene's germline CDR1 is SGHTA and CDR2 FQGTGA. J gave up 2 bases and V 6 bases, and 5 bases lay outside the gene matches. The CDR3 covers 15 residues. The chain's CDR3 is CASRGAGGAYNEQFF. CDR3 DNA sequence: TGTGCCAGCAGGGGCGCGGGAGGGGCCTACAATGAGCAGTTCTTC.

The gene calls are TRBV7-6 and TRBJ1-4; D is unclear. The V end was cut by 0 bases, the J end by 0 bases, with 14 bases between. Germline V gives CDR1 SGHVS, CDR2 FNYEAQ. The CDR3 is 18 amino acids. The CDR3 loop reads CASSLALPGAATNEKLFF. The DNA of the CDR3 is TGTGCCAGCAGCTTAGCCCTACCGGGTGCTGCAACTAATGAAAAACTGTTTTTT.

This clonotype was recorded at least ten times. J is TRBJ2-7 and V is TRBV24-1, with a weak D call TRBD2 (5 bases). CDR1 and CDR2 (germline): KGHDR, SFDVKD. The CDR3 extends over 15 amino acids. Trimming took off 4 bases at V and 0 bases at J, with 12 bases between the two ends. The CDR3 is CATSDSTRGSYEQYF. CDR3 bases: TGTGCCACCAGTGACTCGACACGGGGCTCCTACGAGCAGTACTTC.

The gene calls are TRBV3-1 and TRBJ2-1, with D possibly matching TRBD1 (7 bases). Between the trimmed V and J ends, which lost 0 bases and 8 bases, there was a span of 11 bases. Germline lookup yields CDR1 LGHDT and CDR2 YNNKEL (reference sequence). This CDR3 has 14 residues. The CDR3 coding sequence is TGTGCCAGCAGCCAAGAAGGAGGGGGCCATGAGCAGTTCTTC. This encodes CASSQEGGGHEQFF.

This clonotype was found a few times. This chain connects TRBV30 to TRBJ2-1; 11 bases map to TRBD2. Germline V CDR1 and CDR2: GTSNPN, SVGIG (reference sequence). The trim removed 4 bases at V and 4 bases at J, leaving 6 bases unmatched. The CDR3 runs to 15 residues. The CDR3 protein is CAWNTGLAAYNEQFF. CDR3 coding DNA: TGTGCCTGGAACACGGGACTAGCGGCATACAATGAGCAGTTCTTC.

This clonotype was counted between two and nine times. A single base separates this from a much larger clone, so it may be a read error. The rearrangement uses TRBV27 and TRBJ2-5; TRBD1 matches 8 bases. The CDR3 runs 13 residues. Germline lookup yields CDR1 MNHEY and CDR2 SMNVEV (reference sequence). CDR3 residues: CVSSQTGEETQYF. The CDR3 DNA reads TGTGTCAGCAGCCAGACAGGGGAAGAGACCCAGTACTTC.

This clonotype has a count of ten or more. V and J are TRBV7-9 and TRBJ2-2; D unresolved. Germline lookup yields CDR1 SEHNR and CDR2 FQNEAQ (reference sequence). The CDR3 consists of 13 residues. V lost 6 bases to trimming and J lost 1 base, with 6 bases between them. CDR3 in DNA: TGTGCCAGCAGAGAGGAGAACACCGGGGAGCTGTTTTTT. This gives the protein CASREENTGELFF.

The CDR3 region is CASSYPRAGELFF. The CDR3 DNA is TGTGCCAGCAGTTACCCCCGAGCCGGGGAGCTGTTTTTT. The gene calls are TRBV28 and TRBJ2-2; D ambiguous. The length of the CDR3 is 13 residues. V lost 4 bases and J lost 6, with 9 bases in between. Germline-derived CDR1 and CDR2 are MDHEN and SYDVKM. Drawing the rest from reference TRBV28 and TRBJ2-2, the complete variable domain is DVKVTQSSRYLVKRTGEKVFLECVQDMDHENMFWYRQDPGLGLRLIYFSYDVKMKEKGDIPEGYSVSREKKERFSLILESASTNQTSMYLCASSYPRAGELFFGEGSRLTVL.

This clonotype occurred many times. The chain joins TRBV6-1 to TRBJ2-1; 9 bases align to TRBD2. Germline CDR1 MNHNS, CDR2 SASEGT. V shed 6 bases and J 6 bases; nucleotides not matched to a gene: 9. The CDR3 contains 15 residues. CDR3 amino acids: CASRIAGAGINEQFF. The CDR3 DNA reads TGTGCCAGCAGGATAGCGGGAGCCGGAATCAATGAGCAGTTCTTC.

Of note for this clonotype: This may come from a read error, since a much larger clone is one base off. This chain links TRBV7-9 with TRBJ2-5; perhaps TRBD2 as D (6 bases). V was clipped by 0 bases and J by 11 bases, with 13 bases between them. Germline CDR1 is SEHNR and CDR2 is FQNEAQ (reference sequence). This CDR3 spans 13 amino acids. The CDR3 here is CASSLALANEQYF. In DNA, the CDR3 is TGTGCCAGCAGCTTAGCACTAGCAAATGAGCAGTACTTC.

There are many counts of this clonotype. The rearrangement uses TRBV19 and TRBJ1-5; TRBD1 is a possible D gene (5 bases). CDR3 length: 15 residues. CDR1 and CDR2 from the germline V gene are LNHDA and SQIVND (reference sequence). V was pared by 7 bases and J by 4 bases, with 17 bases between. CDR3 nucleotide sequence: TGTGCCAGTACCCCCGCGGGGGAGGTGAATCAGCCCCAGCATTTT. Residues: CASTPAGEVNQPQHF.

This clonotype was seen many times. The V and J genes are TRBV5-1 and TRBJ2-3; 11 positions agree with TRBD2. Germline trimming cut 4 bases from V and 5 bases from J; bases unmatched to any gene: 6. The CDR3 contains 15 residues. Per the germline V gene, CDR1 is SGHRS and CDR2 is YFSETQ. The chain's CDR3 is CASSTLAGEGDTQYF. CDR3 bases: TGCGCCAGCAGCACACTAGCGGGAGAGGGAGATACGCAGTATTTT. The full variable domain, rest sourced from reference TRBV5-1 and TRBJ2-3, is KAGVTQTPRYLIKTRGQQVTLSCSPISGHRSVSWYQQTPGQGLQFLFEYFSETQRNKGNFPGRFSGRQFSNSRSEMNVSTLELGDSALYLCASSTLAGEGDTQYFGPGTRLTVL.